A single sample gave rise to the 22 T cell receptor beta chains below, sequenced in a study of identical twins. TCRdb fed the 5' RACE reads into MiXCR, producing one record per CDR3 protein. This sample has around 570,000 distinct CDR3 sequences, with roughly 9.9% found just once. The sample was also linked to a second study, of yellow fever vaccine responses in identical twins.

What was sequenced was PBMCs. These TCRs come from a woman aged 18-35 years in good health.

This clonotype showed up many times. The chain joins TRBV20-1 to TRBJ1-1, with 8 bases aligning to TRBD1. Germline CDR1 DFQATT, CDR2 SNEGSKA (reference sequence). V was clipped by 0 bases and J by 1 base; unmatched bases: 4. The CDR3 has 15 residues. The DNA of the CDR3 is TGCAGTGCTAGAGATCAGGGGGCGGGGAACACTGAAGCTTTCTTT. This gives the protein CSARDQGAGNTEAFF.

The chain employs TRBV5-1 and TRBJ2-4; 9 positions match TRBD1. The CDR3 is 18 amino acids. Trimming took 3 bases from V and 0 from J; bases not matched to a gene: 10. Looked up from germline, CDR1 is SGHRS and CDR2 is YFSETQ. DNA for the CDR3: TGCGCCAGCAGCTACGGACAGGGGAGCCTACTAGCCAAAAACATTCAGTACTTC. This translates into CASSYGQGSLLAKNIQYF.

V and J are TRBV7-9 and TRBJ2-3; TRBD2 aligns across 7 bases. CDR1 is SEHNR and CDR2 is FQNEAQ in the germline V gene (reference sequence). The CDR3 covers 15 residues. The trim removed 5 bases at V and 6 bases at J, leaving 11 bases unmatched. DNA of the CDR3: TGTGCCAGCAGCCGGACTAGAGGGGCTGGGGATACGCAGTATTTT. Residues: CASSRTRGAGDTQYF. The full variable domain, in which reference TRBV7-9 and TRBJ2-3 provide the parts outside the CDR3, is DTGVSQNPRHKITKRGQNVTFRCDPISEHNRLYWYRQTLGQGPEFLTYFQNEAQLEKSRLLSDRFSAERPKGSFSTLEIQRTEQGDSAMYLCASSRTRGAGDTQYFGPGTRLTVL.

This clonotype came up a few times. The V call is TRBV7-9, the J call TRBJ2-7, with 12 bases fitting TRBD2. In germline, CDR1 is SEHNR, CDR2 FQNEAQ (reference sequence). This CDR3 has 15 amino acids. V dropped 3 bases and J dropped 1; count of bases not matched to a gene: 1. Here the CDR3 DNA reads TGTGCCAGCAGCTTTGGGACTAGCGGGTCCTACGAGCAGTACTTC. Translating gives CASSFGTSGSYEQYF.

V usage is TRBV20-1 and J usage is TRBJ2-5; D is ambiguous. CDR3 size: 16 residues. Between the trimmed V and J ends, which lost 6 bases and 0 bases, there was a span of 20 bases. Germline assignment: CDR1 DFQATT and CDR2 SNEGSKA (reference sequence). CDR3 in amino acids: CSAYPVDQKNQETQYF. Written as DNA, the CDR3 is TGCAGTGCCTACCCAGTCGACCAGAAAAACCAAGAGACCCAGTACTTC.

The chain is built from TRBV2 and TRBJ1-6, with D possibly TRBD1 on 5 matching bases. Per the germline V gene, CDR1 is SNHLY and CDR2 is FYNNEI. The V end was cut by 1 base, the J end by 4 bases, with 8 bases between. The CDR3 is made up of 15 amino acids. The CDR3 coding sequence is TGTGCCAGCAGTGAAGAGGGGATATATAATTCACCCCTCCACTTT. The encoded protein is CASSEEGIYNSPLHF. The whole variable domain, filled in from reference TRBV2 and TRBJ1-6, reads EPEVTQTPSHQVTQMGQEVILRCVPISNHLYFYWYRQILGQKVEFLVSFYNNEISEKSEIFDDQFSVERPDGSNFTLKIRSTKLEDSAMYFCASSEEGIYNSPLHFGNGTRLTVT.

This clonotype has just a few counts. The chain recombines TRBV6-5 with TRBJ2-5, with TRBD1 as a possible D gene (6 bases). With 2 bases removed from V and 5 bases from J, the gap between germline ends came to 15 bases. Germline CDR1 MNHEY, CDR2 SVGAGI. The CDR3 consists of 15 residues. This CDR3 reads CASSYIQGGVETQYF. The CDR3 DNA follows: TGTGCCAGCAGTTACATACAGGGTGGGGTTGAGACCCAGTACTTC.

The sample holds a few counts of this clonotype. The chain combines TRBV7-2 with TRBJ2-2; D may be TRBD1 (5 bases). The V and J ends lost 5 bases and 4 bases respectively, with 14 bases between them. Germline V gene data show CDR1 as SGHTA and CDR2 as FQGNSA. The CDR3 spans 15 residues. CDR3 loop: CASSNSRVGTGELFF. The DNA for the CDR3 is TGTGCCAGCAGCAACTCCAGGGTTGGCACCGGGGAGCTGTTTTTT.

J is TRBJ2-1 and V is TRBV7-9, with 7 bases lining up with TRBD1. Germline CDR1 SEHNR, CDR2 FQNEAQ (reference sequence). The CDR3 has 14 residues. V was pared by 4 bases and J by 10 bases, with 10 bases of the junction left unmatched. CDR3 sequence: CASSSETGEREQFF. The DNA of the CDR3 is TGTGCCAGCAGCTCCGAAACAGGGGAGAGAGAGCAGTTCTTC.

This clonotype was seen more than once but under ten times. V gene TRBV29-1 combines with J gene TRBJ2-1, with D unresolved. The CDR3 has 12 amino acids. The V gene lost 5 bases and the J gene lost 4 bases, with 9 bases spanning the gap. The V gene's germline CDR1 is SQVTM and CDR2 ANQGSEA. CDR3 in DNA: TGCAGCGTTTATGAGGTTTACAATGAGCAGTTCTTC. It specifies CSVYEVYNEQFF.

This clonotype came up a few times. The V and J genes are TRBV20-1 and TRBJ1-5; 7 bases agree with TRBD1. Germline lookup yields CDR1 DFQATT and CDR2 SNEGSKA (reference sequence). The CDR3 length is 15 residues. The ends lost 3 bases at V and 2 bases at J; junction bases unmatched: 7. The CDR3 sequence is CSASSPDRRNQPQHF. The CDR3 DNA reads as TGCAGTGCTAGCAGTCCGGACAGGCGCAATCAGCCCCAGCATTTT.

V usage is TRBV7-8 and J usage is TRBJ2-1; tentatively, D is TRBD1 or TRBD2 (5 bases each). This CDR3 has 17 amino acids. Germline CDR1 reads SGHVS; CDR2 reads FQNEAQ. Between the trimmed V and J ends, which lost 3 bases and 4 bases, there was a span of 19 bases. The CDR3 nucleotides are TGTGCCAGCAGCTTTGCCCCTGGATGGGGGACGTACAATGAGCAGTTCTTC. Its protein is CASSFAPGWGTYNEQFF.

V usage is TRBV28 and J usage is TRBJ2-3, with TRBD1 identical over 7 bases. This CDR3 is built from 17 residues. Germline lookup yields CDR1 MDHEN and CDR2 SYDVKM. After removal of 7 bases from V and 0 bases from J, the junction contained 13 bases not matched to a gene. CDR3 sequence (DNA): TGTGCCAGCACCCCCCCGGAGACAGGGTCGAGCACAGATACGCAGTATTTT. Encoded protein: CASTPPETGSSTDTQYF.

This chain uses TRBV20-1 with TRBJ2-1; D may correspond to TRBD1 or TRBD2 (5 bases each). There are 12 residues in the CDR3. V lost 3 bases, J lost 6 bases, and 9 bases lay in between. CDR1 is DFQATT and CDR2 is SNEGSKA in the germline V gene (reference sequence). CDR3 amino acids: CSASGAPNEQFF. The CDR3, as DNA: TGCAGTGCTAGCGGGGCTCCCAATGAGCAGTTCTTC.

This clonotype has at least ten counts. The chain uses TRBV12-3 or TRBV12-4 and TRBJ2-3; 10 bases agree with TRBD2. V trimming: 2 bases; J trimming: 0 bases; junction bases outside the gene matches: 14. The CDR3 totals 20 residues. CDR3 nucleotides: TGTGCCAGCAGTTTAAAGGGGATTAGCGGGAGGCATATTAGCACAGATACGCAGTATTTT. Amino acids: CASSLKGISGRHISTDTQYF.

J is TRBJ1-1 and V is TRBV7-9; D perhaps matches TRBD1 (6 bases). Germline V lookup: CDR1 SEHNR, CDR2 FQNEAQ (reference sequence). The V and J ends lost 2 bases and 6 bases respectively, with 10 bases between them. CDR3 length: 13 amino acids. The CDR3 nucleotides are TGTGCCAGCAGCTTACAGGAGGGGGCTGAAGCTTTCTTT. This gives the protein CASSLQEGAEAFF. Using reference TRBV7-9 and TRBJ1-1 for the parts outside the CDR3, the full variable domain is DTGVSQNPRHKITKRGQNVTFRCDPISEHNRLYWYRQTLGQGPEFLTYFQNEAQLEKSRLLSDRFSAERPKGSFSTLEIQRTEQGDSAMYLCASSLQEGAEAFFGQGTRLTVV.

This clonotype was counted at least ten times. The V gene is TRBV12-3 or TRBV12-4, the J gene TRBJ2-1, with 8 positions matching TRBD1. Losses at the gene ends were 3 bases for V and 0 bases for J; bases not matched to a gene: 7. The CDR3 sequence is 17 residues long. This CDR3 reads CASSLGQGAISYNEQFF. As DNA, the CDR3 is TGTGCCAGCAGTTTGGGGCAGGGGGCAATCTCCTACAATGAGCAGTTCTTC.

The CDR3 DNA is TGTGCCAGCAGCTTAGACAAAGCCAAAAACATTCAGTACTTC. Protein product: CASSLDKAKNIQYF. The V and J genes are TRBV7-2 and TRBJ2-4, with D unclear. The V end was cut by 1 base, the J end by 0 bases, with 4 bases between. There are 14 residues in the CDR3. Germline V lookup: CDR1 SGHTA, CDR2 FQGNSA.

The table lists this clonotype with many counts. The V gene is TRBV10-3, the J gene TRBJ2-1; TRBD2 aligns across 10 bases. J gave up 3 bases and V 3 bases, and 5 bases lay outside the gene matches. Germline CDR1 is ENHRY and CDR2 is SYGVKD. This CDR3 region has 16 residues. CDR3 bases: TGTGCCATCAGTGATCAGCGGGGGGGCGGCTACAATGAGCAGTTCTTC. Protein product: CAISDQRGGGYNEQFF.

This clonotype has just a few counts. The chain combines TRBV5-1 with TRBJ1-2; 9 bases align to TRBD1. The CDR3 has 15 amino acids. V shed 4 bases and J 4 bases; nucleotides not matched to a gene: 8. CDR1 is SGHRS, CDR2 YFSETQ, per germline. The CDR3 bases are TGCGCCAGCAGCACTAACAGGGGGCCCTTCTATGGCTACACCTTC. Its translation: CASSTNRGPFYGYTF.

This clonotype showed up many times. The J gene is TRBJ2-5, the V gene TRBV2; 10 nucleotides agree with TRBD2. Germline CDR1 is SNHLY and CDR2 is FYNNEI. The CDR3 contains 15 residues. After removal of 3 bases from V and 2 bases from J, the junction contained 3 bases not matched to a gene. The CDR3 loop is CASSDSGRRQETQYF. In nucleotides, the CDR3 is TGTGCCAGCAGTGATAGCGGGAGGAGGCAAGAGACCCAGTACTTC.

This clonotype was detected ten times or more. The V and J genes are TRBV18 and TRBJ2-4; D not certain. In germline, CDR1 is KGHSH, CDR2 LQKENI. The CDR3 loop spans 17 amino acids. Trimming stripped 3 bases from V and 2 bases from J, with 17 bases between. The CDR3 DNA is TGTGCCAGCTCACCCAGGCCAGCAACCTTATCCAAAAACATTCAGTACTTC. This translates into CASSPRPATLSKNIQYF.